The 30 T cell receptor beta chains listed next were all sequenced from one sample in a study of OX40 agonist ivuxolimab in advanced cancers. The library was prepared using the immunoSEQ multiplex PCR assay. TCRdb retrieved this table from immuneACCESS and kept in-frame rearrangements only. Not all clones are present; in checked studies, unresolved V genes account for under half, and no reason is known for the remainder. Recorded for this sample are just over 30,000 clones; around 87% of them occurred a single time. Roughly 25% of the sample rests with the top ten. The material was CD4+ or CD8+ T cells sorted from blood, obtained in a trial of the OX40 agonist ivuxolimab. These receptors were taken from an adult with an advanced solid tumor such as melanoma, head and neck, liver or kidney cancer.

The chain recombines TRBV5-1 with TRBJ1-5; no definite D call. The CDR3 consists of 13 residues. CDR1 and CDR2 (germline): SGHRS, YFSETQ. V was shortened by 2 bases and J by 0 bases, with 3 bases between the two germline ends. DNA for the CDR3: TGCGCCAGCAGCTTCGATAGCAATCAGCCCCAGCATTTT. It specifies CASSFDSNQPQHF.

This CDR3 reads CASSRALWDTEAFF. The CDR3 DNA follows: TGTGCCAGCAGTCGGGCCCTTTGGGACACTGAAGCTTTCTTT. This chain uses TRBV6-5 with TRBJ1-1; no clear D gene. This CDR3 spans 14 amino acids. V gave up 5 bases and J gave up 3 bases, with 13 bases separating them. Germline CDR1 is MNHEY and CDR2 is SVGAGI.

This clone was observed once. This chain uses TRBV7-9 with TRBJ2-3; 10 bases line up with TRBD2. Germline CDR1 is SEHNR and CDR2 is FQNEAQ (reference sequence). V lost 4 bases, J lost 5 bases, and 0 bases stayed unmatched. The CDR3 covers 13 residues. CDR3 region: CASSWTSGDTQYF. The CDR3 region has the DNA TGTGCCAGCAGCTGGACTAGCGGAGATACGCAGTATTTT. Full variable domain (outside the CDR3, taken from reference TRBV7-9 and TRBJ2-3): DTGVSQNPRHKITKRGQNVTFRCDPISEHNRLYWYRQTLGQGPEFLTYFQNEAQLEKSRLLSDRFSAERPKGSFSTLEIQRTEQGDSAMYLCASSWTSGDTQYFGPGTRLTVL.

This clone has a single count. This chain links TRBV10-3 with TRBJ2-1, with 7 bases that match TRBD1. The trim removed 0 bases at V and 9 bases at J, leaving 5 bases unmatched. CDR1 is ENHRY, CDR2 SYGVKD, per germline. CDR3 length equals 14 residues. DNA for the CDR3: TGTGCCATCAGTGAGTCATGGACAGGCAGTGAGCAGTTCTTC. It specifies CAISESWTGSEQFF.

Only a few counts were recorded for this clone. The rearrangement links TRBV27 to TRBJ1-5; D uncertain. The CDR3 sequence is 17 residues long. The ends were cut back, 2 bases at V and 5 bases at J, with 19 bases in the middle. Germline V gene data show CDR1 as MNHEY and CDR2 as SMNVEV (reference sequence). DNA for the CDR3: TGTGCCAGCAGTTTAAGCCCCGCAATTTCCCTCTATCAGCCCCAGCATTTT. Protein: CASSLSPAISLYQPQHF.

This chain uses TRBV27 with TRBJ2-1; 8 bases map to TRBD2. The J segment lost 6 bases and the V segment lost 8 bases, leaving 9 bases of the junction unmatched. Germline V CDR1 and CDR2: MNHEY, SMNVEV (reference sequence). This CDR3 region has 14 residues. The CDR3 here is CASARRTSSNEQFF. Here the CDR3 DNA reads TGTGCCAGCGCGAGACGGACTAGCAGCAATGAGCAGTTCTTC.

This clone was counted a single time. This chain connects TRBV6-4 to TRBJ2-3; 7 nucleotides line up with TRBD1. The CDR3 covers 13 residues. Germline V gene sequence: CDR1 MRHNA, CDR2 SNTAGT. V dropped 4 bases and J dropped 5; count of bases not matched to a gene: 3. The CDR3 coding sequence is TGTGCCAGCAGTGTGTACAGGGGAGATACGCAGTATTTT. Amino acids: CASSVYRGDTQYF.

This chain joins TRBV10-2 and TRBJ2-7; D might be TRBD1 (5 bases). The CDR3 is 11 residues long. Germline V CDR1 and CDR2: WSHSY, SAAADI. The V gene lost 10 bases and the J gene lost 6 bases, with 13 bases spanning the gap. The CDR3 protein is CATLQGSEQYF. In DNA form, the CDR3 reads TGCGCCACCCTCCAGGGATCCGAGCAGTACTTC.

DNA of the CDR3: TGTGCCATCCGTTCTAGCGGGAGTCTCTCCTACGAGCAGTACTTC. Amino acid sequence: CAIRSSGSLSYEQYF. The V call is TRBV10-3, the J call TRBJ2-7, with TRBD2 identical over 10 bases. This CDR3 region has 15 residues. V trimming: 8 bases; J trimming: 0 bases; junction bases outside the gene matches: 7. CDR1 is ENHRY, CDR2 SYGVKD, per germline.

Worth noting for this clone: The junction does not match germline at one end; this may be a read error. This sequence joins TRBV6-5 and TRBJ1-1; the D gene is possibly TRBD1 (5 bases). Germline lookup yields CDR1 MNHEY and CDR2 SVGAGI. The CDR3 totals 15 residues. CDR3: CAGSYSGTWHPEAFF. The CDR3 nucleotides are TGTGCCGGCAGTTACTCGGGGACGTGGCACCCTGAAGCTTTCTTT.

The gene calls are TRBV2 and TRBJ2-1; TRBD1 matches at 10 bases. J gave up 4 bases and V 2 bases, and 8 bases lay outside the gene matches. This CDR3 region has 17 residues. Germline-derived CDR1 and CDR2 are SNHLY and FYNNEI. The CDR3 DNA is TGTGCCAGCAGTGAATGGAGAGGACAGGGGGTTTACAATGAGCAGTTCTTC. Translating it yields CASSEWRGQGVYNEQFF.

The chain recombines TRBV7-2 with TRBJ1-4; 11 bases map to TRBD1. This CDR3 comprises 14 residues. V shed 6 bases and J 7 bases; nucleotides not matched to a gene: 4. Germline CDR1 and CDR2: SGHTA and FQGNSA. As DNA, the CDR3 is TGTGCCAGCAGTCCCGGGACAGGGGGTGAAAAACTGTTTTTT. It yields the protein CASSPGTGGEKLFF.

The V and J genes are TRBV9 and TRBJ2-3; D gene unclear. Germline-derived CDR1 and CDR2 are SGDLS and YYNGEE. This CDR3 has 15 amino acids. Trimming pared 0 bases from V and 1 base from J, leaving 9 bases between. CDR3 amino acids: CASSVVLTGTDTQYF. Written as DNA, the CDR3 is TGTGCCAGCAGCGTAGTTTTGACGGGCACAGATACGCAGTATTTT.

This chain connects TRBV5-4 to TRBJ1-2; D is possibly TRBD1 (6 bases). CDR3 length equals 15 residues. CDR1 SGHNT and CDR2 YYREEE come from the germline V gene (reference sequence). With 10 bases removed from V and 2 bases from J, the gap between germline ends came to 21 bases. In DNA form, the CDR3 reads TGTGCCGCTAAAACTGGGGAACAGGGAAACTATGGCTACACCTTC. It specifies CAAKTGEQGNYGYTF.

The V call is TRBV15, the J call TRBJ2-7; 8 positions agree with TRBD1. V lost 4 bases to trimming and J lost 1 base; unmatched junction nucleotides: 9. Germline CDR1 reads LNHNV; CDR2 reads YYDKDF (reference sequence). CDR3 length: 16 residues. The CDR3 loop is CATSTRRGQVSYEQYF. The CDR3 DNA sequence: TGTGCCACCAGCACAAGAAGGGGACAGGTATCCTACGAGCAGTACTTC.

This sequence joins TRBV5-6 and TRBJ1-5, with D unresolved. The CDR3 consists of 14 residues. The germline gives CDR1 SGHDT, CDR2 YYEEEE. The V gene lost 3 bases and the J gene lost 0 bases, with 7 bases spanning the gap. CDR3 coding DNA: TGTGCCAGCAGCTCCTTGTATAGCAATCAGCCCCAGCATTTT. This encodes CASSSLYSNQPQHF.

The chain uses TRBV7-2 and TRBJ2-5; D is unclear. Per germline, CDR1 SGHTA and CDR2 FQGNSA. V was shortened by 1 base and J by 6 bases, with 9 bases between the two germline ends. The CDR3 consists of 13 residues. CDR3 sequence: CASSLDASKTQYF. Written as DNA, the CDR3 is TGTGCCAGCAGCTTAGATGCCAGTAAGACCCAGTACTTC.

V is TRBV29-1 and J is TRBJ1-3; the match to TRBD1 covers 8 bases. Germline loops: CDR1 SQVTM, CDR2 ANQGSEA. This CDR3 comprises 13 residues. The J segment lost 2 bases and the V segment lost 5 bases, leaving 2 bases of the junction unmatched. As DNA, the CDR3 is TGCAGCGTTCAACAGGGGGCTGGAAACACCATATATTTT. Protein product: CSVQQGAGNTIYF.

This clone appeared once. This chain links TRBV25-1 with TRBJ2-1; tentatively, D is TRBD1 or TRBD2 (5 bases each). In germline, CDR1 is MGHDK, CDR2 SYGVNS. The CDR3 is made up of 16 amino acids. The germline V and J ends were trimmed by 6 bases and 0 bases, with 15 bases remaining between them. DNA for the CDR3: TGTGCCAGCAGCCTTTCGGGGCGGTCCTCCTACAATGAGCAGTTCTTC. Amino acids: CASSLSGRSSYNEQFF.

The J gene is TRBJ2-2, the V gene TRBV28, with D perhaps matching TRBD1 (5 bases). Germline CDR1 and CDR2: MDHEN and SYDVKM. V shed 2 bases and J shed 6 bases, with 13 bases lying between them. The CDR3 runs 15 residues. The CDR3 coding sequence is TGTGCCAGCAGTTTACCAGGGTTAAAGGCCGGGGAGCTGTTTTTT. This translates into CASSLPGLKAGELFF.

This clone was seen a single time. The chain employs TRBV18 and TRBJ2-7, with D perhaps matching TRBD1 or TRBD2 (5 bases each). The V and J ends lost 3 bases and 2 bases respectively, with 11 bases between them. In germline, CDR1 is KGHSH, CDR2 LQKENI. The CDR3 runs to 14 residues. CDR3 DNA: TGTGCCAGCTCACCGGGACCGGGACCCTACGAGCAGTACTTC. Its translation: CASSPGPGPYEQYF.

Worth noting for this clone: One junction end does not reproduce the germline sequence, and a read error may be involved. V and J are TRBV25-1 and TRBJ1-2, with 7 bases fitting TRBD1. Germline V gene lookup returns CDR1 MGHDK and CDR2 SYGVNS. This CDR3 has 15 residues. Written as DNA, the CDR3 is TGTGCCAGCAGTGAAGGGCCGGGACAGCCCTATCGCTACACCTTC. This gives the protein CASSEGPGQPYRYTF.

The V and J genes are TRBV28 and TRBJ1-2, with no clear D. Germline CDR1 and CDR2: MDHEN and SYDVKM. The V and J ends lost 4 bases and 8 bases respectively, with 11 bases between them. CDR3 length: 12 residues. Here the CDR3 reads CASSWTWTGYTF. The CDR3 DNA is TGTGCCAGCAGTTGGACGTGGACGGGCTACACCTTC.

The V call is TRBV18, the J call TRBJ1-1; 7 bases are a match to TRBD1. Unmatched junction bases numbered 7, after V lost 6 bases and J lost 3 bases. The CDR3 has 14 amino acids. Germline V gene sequence: CDR1 KGHSH, CDR2 LQKENI. The CDR3 DNA reads as TGTGCCAGCTCTACAGGGGCCAGAGACACTGAAGCTTTCTTT. Translation gives CASSTGARDTEAFF.

V and J are TRBV28 and TRBJ2-1; 16 bases align to TRBD2. Germline V gives CDR1 MDHEN, CDR2 SYDVKM. Trimming removed 10 bases from V and 7 bases from J; junction bases left unmatched: 13. The CDR3 sequence is 17 residues long. The CDR3 spells CATKGTSGRAFNNEQFF. In DNA form, the CDR3 reads TGTGCCACCAAAGGGACTAGCGGGAGGGCATTTAATAATGAGCAGTTCTTC.

This clone was found a few times. The chain carries TRBV11-2 and TRBJ1-1, with D possibly being TRBD1 (6 bases). The germline V gene has CDR1 SGHAT and CDR2 FQNNGV. Trimming left V 3 bases short and J 0 bases short, with 8 bases between. This CDR3 has 14 residues. CDR3 in amino acids: CASSFRGVNTEAFF. DNA for the CDR3: TGTGCCAGCAGCTTCAGGGGAGTGAACACTGAAGCTTTCTTT.

This clone showed up just once. The chain carries TRBV5-1 and TRBJ2-2; TRBD2 might be the D (5 bases). Trimming stripped 5 bases from V and 7 bases from J, with 18 bases between. Germline V gives CDR1 SGHRS, CDR2 YFSETQ. The CDR3 has 15 amino acids. In DNA form, the CDR3 reads TGCGCCAGCAGTCAGCAGCCGGGTGAGGGCGGGGAGCTGTTTTTT. Protein sequence: CASSQQPGEGGELFF.

This chain links TRBV29-1 with TRBJ1-2; 7 bases are a match to TRBD1. CDR1 and CDR2 (germline): SQVTM, ANQGSEA. With V trimmed by 4 bases and J by 8 bases, 7 bases remained unmatched. CDR3 length: 12 residues. The CDR3 nucleotides are TGCAGCGTTGCTGACAGGGCACGGGGCTACACCTTC. Its translation: CSVADRARGYTF.

This clone appeared once. The V and J genes are TRBV7-9 and TRBJ2-2; 8 nucleotides agree with TRBD1. There are 17 residues in the CDR3. V trimming: 4 bases; J trimming: 0 bases; junction bases outside the gene matches: 7. Germline loops: CDR1 SEHNR, CDR2 FQNEAQ (reference sequence). The CDR3 sequence: CASSSSDRAANTGELFF. The CDR3 DNA sequence: TGTGCCAGCAGCTCATCGGACAGGGCTGCGAACACCGGGGAGCTGTTTTTT. The full variable domain, completed using reference TRBV7-9 and TRBJ2-2, is DTGVSQNPRHKITKRGQNVTFRCDPISEHNRLYWYRQTLGQGPEFLTYFQNEAQLEKSRLLSDRFSAERPKGSFSTLEIQRTEQGDSAMYLCASSSSDRAANTGELFFGEGSRLTVL.

V is TRBV7-2 and J is TRBJ2-1; 8 bases fit TRBD1. This CDR3 comprises 16 residues. Germline lookup yields CDR1 SGHTA and CDR2 FQGNSA. With V trimmed by 3 bases and J by 0 bases, 4 bases remained unmatched. CDR3 coding DNA: TGTGCCAGCAGCTTGACAGGGGCGATCTCCTACAATGAGCAGTTCTTC. Amino acid sequence: CASSLTGAISYNEQFF.